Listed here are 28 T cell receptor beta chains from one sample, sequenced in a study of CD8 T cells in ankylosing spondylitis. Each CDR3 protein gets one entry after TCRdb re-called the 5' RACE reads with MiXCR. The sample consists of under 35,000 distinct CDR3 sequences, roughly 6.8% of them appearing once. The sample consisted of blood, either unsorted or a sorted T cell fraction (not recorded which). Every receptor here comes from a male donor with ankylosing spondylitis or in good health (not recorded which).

The CDR3 bases are TGTGCCAGCAGTTACGGGACAGGGGCCACCGGGGAGCTGTTTTTT. Protein product: CASSYGTGATGELFF. V gene TRBV6-5 combines with J gene TRBJ2-2; 10 nucleotides agree with TRBD1. V dropped 2 bases and J dropped 4; count of bases not matched to a gene: 1. The CDR3 runs to 15 residues. Germline CDR1 MNHEY, CDR2 SVGAGI.

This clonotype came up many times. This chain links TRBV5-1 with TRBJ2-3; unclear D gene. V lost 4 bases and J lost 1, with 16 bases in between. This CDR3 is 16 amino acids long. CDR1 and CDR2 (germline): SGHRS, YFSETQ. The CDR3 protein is CASSPNLGFRTDTQYF. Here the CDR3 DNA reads TGCGCCAGCAGCCCTAATTTGGGTTTCCGCACAGATACGCAGTATTTT.

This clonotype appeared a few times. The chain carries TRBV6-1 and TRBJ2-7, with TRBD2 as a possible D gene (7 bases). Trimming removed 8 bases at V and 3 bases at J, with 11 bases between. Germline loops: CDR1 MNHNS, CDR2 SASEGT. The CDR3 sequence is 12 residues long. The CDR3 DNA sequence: TGTGCCAGCGGAGGGGGGGACTACGAGCAGTACTTC. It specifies CASGGGDYEQYF.

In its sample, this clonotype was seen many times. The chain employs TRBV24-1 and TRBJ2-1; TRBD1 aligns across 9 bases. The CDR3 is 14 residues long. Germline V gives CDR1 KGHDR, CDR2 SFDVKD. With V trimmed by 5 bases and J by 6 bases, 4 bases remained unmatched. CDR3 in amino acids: CATSGLDRGNEQFF. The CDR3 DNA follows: TGTGCCACCAGTGGCTTGGACAGGGGCAATGAGCAGTTCTTC.

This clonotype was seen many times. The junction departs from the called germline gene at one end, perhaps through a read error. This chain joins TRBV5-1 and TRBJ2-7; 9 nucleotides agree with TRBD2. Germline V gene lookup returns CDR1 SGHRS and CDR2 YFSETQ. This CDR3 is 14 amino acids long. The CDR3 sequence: CASSFGLAGRSVCF. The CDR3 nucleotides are TGCGCCAGCAGCTTTGGTCTAGCGGGAAGATCAGTATGTTTC.

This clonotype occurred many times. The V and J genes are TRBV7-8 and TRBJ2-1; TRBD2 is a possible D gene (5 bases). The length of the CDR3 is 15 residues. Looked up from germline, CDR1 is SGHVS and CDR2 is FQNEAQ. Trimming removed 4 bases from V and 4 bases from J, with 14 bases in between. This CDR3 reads CASSSDVGGYNEQFF. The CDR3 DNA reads TGTGCCAGCAGCTCAGACGTGGGCGGGTACAATGAGCAGTTCTTC.

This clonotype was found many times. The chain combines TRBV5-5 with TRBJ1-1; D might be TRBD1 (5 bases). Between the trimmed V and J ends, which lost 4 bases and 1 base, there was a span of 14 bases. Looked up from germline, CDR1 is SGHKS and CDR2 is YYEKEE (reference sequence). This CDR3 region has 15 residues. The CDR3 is CASSPQEGSNTEAFF. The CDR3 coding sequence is TGTGCCAGCAGCCCACAGGAGGGCTCGAACACTGAAGCTTTCTTT.

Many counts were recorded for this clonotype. Written as DNA, the CDR3 is TGCAGTGCTAGAGATGCAGGGTTTACTGAAAAACTGTTTTTT. The encoded protein is CSARDAGFTEKLFF. The chain has TRBV20-1 and TRBJ1-4; weak D call: TRBD1 (5 bases). From germline, CDR1 is DFQATT and CDR2 SNEGSKA (reference sequence). The CDR3 runs 14 residues. Trimming took 0 bases from V and 7 from J, leaving 12 bases between them.

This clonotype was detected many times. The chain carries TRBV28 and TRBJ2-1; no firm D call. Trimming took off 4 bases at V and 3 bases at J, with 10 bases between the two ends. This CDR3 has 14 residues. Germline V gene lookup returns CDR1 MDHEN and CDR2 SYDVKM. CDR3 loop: CASSSPRNYNEQFF. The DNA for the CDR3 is TGTGCCAGCAGTTCTCCTAGAAACTACAATGAGCAGTTCTTC.

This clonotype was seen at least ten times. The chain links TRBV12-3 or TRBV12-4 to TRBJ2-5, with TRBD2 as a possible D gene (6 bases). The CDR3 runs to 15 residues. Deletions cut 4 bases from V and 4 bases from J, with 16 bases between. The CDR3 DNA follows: TGTGCCAGCAGTTCCCAGGACGGAGGGGCAGAGACCCAGTACTTC. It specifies CASSSQDGGAETQYF.

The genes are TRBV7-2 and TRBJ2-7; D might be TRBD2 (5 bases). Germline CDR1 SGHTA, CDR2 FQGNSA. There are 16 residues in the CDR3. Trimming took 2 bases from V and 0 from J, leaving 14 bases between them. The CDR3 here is CASSLSGPGNSYEQYF. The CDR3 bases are TGTGCCAGCAGCTTAAGCGGACCTGGAAACTCCTACGAGCAGTACTTC.

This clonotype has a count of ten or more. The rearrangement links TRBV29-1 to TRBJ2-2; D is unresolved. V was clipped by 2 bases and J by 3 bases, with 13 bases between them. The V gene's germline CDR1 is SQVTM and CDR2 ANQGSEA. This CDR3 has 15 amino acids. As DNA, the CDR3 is TGCAGCGTTGAAACAGAGAGGACGGACACCGGGGAGCTGTTTTTT. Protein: CSVETERTDTGELFF.

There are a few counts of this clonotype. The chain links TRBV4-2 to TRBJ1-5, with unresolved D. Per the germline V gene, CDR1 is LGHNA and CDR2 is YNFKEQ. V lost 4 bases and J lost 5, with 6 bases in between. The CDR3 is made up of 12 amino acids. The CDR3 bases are TGTGCCAGCAGCCTAGACTATCAGCCCCAGCATTTT. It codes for CASSLDYQPQHF.

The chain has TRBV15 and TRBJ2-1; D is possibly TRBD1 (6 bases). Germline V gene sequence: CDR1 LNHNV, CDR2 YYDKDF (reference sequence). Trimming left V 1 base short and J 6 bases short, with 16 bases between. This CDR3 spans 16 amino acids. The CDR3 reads CATSRVRDKGSNEQFF. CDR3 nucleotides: TGTGCCACCAGCAGAGTCCGGGACAAAGGGTCCAATGAGCAGTTCTTC.

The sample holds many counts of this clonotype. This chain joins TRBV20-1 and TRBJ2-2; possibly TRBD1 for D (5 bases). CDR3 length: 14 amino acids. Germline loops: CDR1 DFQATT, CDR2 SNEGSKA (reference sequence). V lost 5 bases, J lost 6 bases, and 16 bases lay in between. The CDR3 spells CSAEITRAAGELFF. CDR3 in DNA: TGCAGTGCTGAAATTACCAGGGCGGCCGGGGAGCTGTTTTTT.

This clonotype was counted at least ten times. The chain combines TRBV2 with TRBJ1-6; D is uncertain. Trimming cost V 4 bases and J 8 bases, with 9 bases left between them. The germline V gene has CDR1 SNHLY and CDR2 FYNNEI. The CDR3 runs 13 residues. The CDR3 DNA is TGTGCCAGCAGTGTTGGCGGTGATTCACCCCTCCACTTT. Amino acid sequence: CASSVGGDSPLHF.

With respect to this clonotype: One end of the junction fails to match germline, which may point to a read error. CDR3 nucleotides: TGTGTCAGCAGCTCGCCGACTAGCGGGACCGGGGAGCTGTTTTTT. Amino acid sequence: CVSSSPTSGTGELFF. The V gene is TRBV7-2, the J gene TRBJ2-2; TRBD2 matches at 10 bases. This CDR3 comprises 15 residues. Germline V lookup: CDR1 SGHTA, CDR2 FQGNSA. Supplemented by reference TRBV7-2 and TRBJ2-2, the full variable domain reads GAGVSQSPSNKVTEKGKDVELRCDPISGHTALYWYRQSLGQGLEFLIYFQGNSAPDKSGLPSDRFSAERTGGSVSTLTIQRTQQEDSAVYLCVSSSPTSGTGELFFGEGSRLTVL.

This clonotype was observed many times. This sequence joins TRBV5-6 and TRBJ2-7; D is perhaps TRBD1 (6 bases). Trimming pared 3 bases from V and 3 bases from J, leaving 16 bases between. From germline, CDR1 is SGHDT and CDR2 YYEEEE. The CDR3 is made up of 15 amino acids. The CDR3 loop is CASSSQQTGGYEQYF. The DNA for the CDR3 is TGTGCCAGCAGCTCCCAGCAGACAGGAGGCTACGAGCAGTACTTC. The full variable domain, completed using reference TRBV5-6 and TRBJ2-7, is DAGVTQSPTHLIKTRGQQVTLRCSPKSGHDTVSWYQQALGQGPQFIFQYYEEEERQRGNFPDRFSGHQFPNYSSELNVNALLLGDSALYLCASSSQQTGGYEQYFGPGTRLTVT.

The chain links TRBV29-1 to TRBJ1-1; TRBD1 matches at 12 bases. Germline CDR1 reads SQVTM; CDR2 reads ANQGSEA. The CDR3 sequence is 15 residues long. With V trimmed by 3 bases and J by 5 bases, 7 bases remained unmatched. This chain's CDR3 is CSVEGTGGGGTEAFF. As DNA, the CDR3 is TGCAGCGTTGAGGGGACAGGGGGCGGTGGTACTGAAGCTTTCTTT.

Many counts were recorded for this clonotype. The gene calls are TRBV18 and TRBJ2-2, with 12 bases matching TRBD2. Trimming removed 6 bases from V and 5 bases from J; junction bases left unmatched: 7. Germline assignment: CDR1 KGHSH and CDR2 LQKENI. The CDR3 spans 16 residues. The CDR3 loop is CASSATSGSGTGELFF. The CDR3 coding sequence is TGTGCCAGCTCGGCGACTAGCGGGAGTGGGACCGGGGAGCTGTTTTTT.

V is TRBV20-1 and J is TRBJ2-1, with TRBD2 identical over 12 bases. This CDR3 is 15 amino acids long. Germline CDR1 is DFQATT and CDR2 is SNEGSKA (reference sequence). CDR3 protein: CFAQRSSGRASEQFF. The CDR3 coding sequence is TGCTTTGCCCAAAGGTCTAGCGGGAGGGCCAGTGAGCAGTTCTTC.

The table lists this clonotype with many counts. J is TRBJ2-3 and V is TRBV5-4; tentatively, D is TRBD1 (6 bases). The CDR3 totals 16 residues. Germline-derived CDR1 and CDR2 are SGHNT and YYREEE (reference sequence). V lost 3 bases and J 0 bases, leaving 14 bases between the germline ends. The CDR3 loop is CASSWGQISSTDTQYF. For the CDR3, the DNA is TGTGCCAGCAGCTGGGGACAAATTTCTAGCACAGATACGCAGTATTTT.

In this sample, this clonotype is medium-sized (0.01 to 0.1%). For the CDR3, the DNA is TGTGCCACCAGCAGAGACGCTACAGAAAATGGTGAGCAGTTCTTC. Translation: CATSRDATENGEQFF. V gene TRBV15 combines with J gene TRBJ2-1; no clear D gene. The length of the CDR3 is 15 residues. Germline V gene lookup returns CDR1 LNHNV and CDR2 YYDKDF (reference sequence). Trimming stripped 0 bases from V and 9 bases from J, with 15 bases between.

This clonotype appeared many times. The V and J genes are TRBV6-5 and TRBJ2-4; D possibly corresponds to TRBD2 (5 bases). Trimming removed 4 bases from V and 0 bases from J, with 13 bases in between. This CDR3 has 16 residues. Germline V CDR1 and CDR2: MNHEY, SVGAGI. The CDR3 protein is CASSFTTAGAKNIQYF. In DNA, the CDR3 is TGTGCCAGCAGTTTTACTACGGCGGGAGCCAAAAACATTCAGTACTTC.

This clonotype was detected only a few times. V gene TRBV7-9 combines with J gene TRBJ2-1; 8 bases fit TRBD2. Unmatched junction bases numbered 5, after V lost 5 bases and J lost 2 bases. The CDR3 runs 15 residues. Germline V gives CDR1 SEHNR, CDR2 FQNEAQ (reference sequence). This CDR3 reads CASSREAGAYNEQFF. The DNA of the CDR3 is TGTGCCAGCAGCCGGGAAGCGGGAGCCTACAATGAGCAGTTCTTC. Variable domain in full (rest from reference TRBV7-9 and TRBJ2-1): DTGVSQNPRHKITKRGQNVTFRCDPISEHNRLYWYRQTLGQGPEFLTYFQNEAQLEKSRLLSDRFSAERPKGSFSTLEIQRTEQGDSAMYLCASSREAGAYNEQFFGPGTRLTVL.

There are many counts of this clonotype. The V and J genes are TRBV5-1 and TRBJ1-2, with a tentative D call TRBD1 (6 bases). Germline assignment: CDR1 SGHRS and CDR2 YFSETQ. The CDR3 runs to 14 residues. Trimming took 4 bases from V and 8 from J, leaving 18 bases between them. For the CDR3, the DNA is TGCGCCAGCAGCCCCCCGGACAGTTCCCGGGGCTACACCTTC. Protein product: CASSPPDSSRGYTF.

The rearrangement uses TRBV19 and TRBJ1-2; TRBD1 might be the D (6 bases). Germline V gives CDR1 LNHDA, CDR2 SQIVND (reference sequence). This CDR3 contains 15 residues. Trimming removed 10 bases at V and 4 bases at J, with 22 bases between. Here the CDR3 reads CAIGLRGAISYGYTF. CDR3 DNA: TGTGCCATCGGCCTCCGGGGGGCGATAAGCTATGGCTACACCTTC.

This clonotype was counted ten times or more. CDR3 sequence: CSARVGSTETQYF. In DNA form, the CDR3 reads TGCAGTGCTAGAGTTGGTAGCACAGAGACCCAGTACTTC. J is TRBJ2-5 and V is TRBV20-1; D is uncertain. The CDR3 is 13 amino acids. Per the germline V gene, CDR1 is DFQATT and CDR2 is SNEGSKA (reference sequence). Deletions cut 1 base from V and 4 bases from J, with 10 bases between.